One sample yielded the 25 T cell receptor beta chains listed below, sequenced in a study of shared clonotypes between healthy human individuals. Here immunoSEQ multiplex PCR was the method, and the copy in TCRdb shows in-frame clones only, minus some. The table has 450,000 to 500,000 clones, 79% seen once. Sequencing was carried out using PBMCs. The receptors were gathered from a middle-aged woman in good health. Some clones in this sample may be carry-over from other donors' samples.

Points on this clone: Sequence at one end of the junction differs from germline and may be a read error. This rearrangement joins TRBV27 to TRBJ1-5; D is unresolved. The CDR3 runs 13 residues. Germline CDR1 and CDR2: MNHEY and SMNVEV (reference sequence). CDR3 nucleotides: TGTGCCAGCGGTTTAGGCCTTAATCAGCCCCAGCATTTT. This gives the protein CASGLGLNQPQHF.

The count of this clone is one. J is TRBJ2-7 and V is TRBV7-9; 7 bases fit TRBD1. Germline CDR1 is SEHNR and CDR2 is FQNEAQ (reference sequence). J gave up 0 bases and V 5 bases, and 7 bases lay outside the gene matches. The CDR3 is 15 residues long. This CDR3 reads CASSARTGGSYEQYF. The CDR3 DNA reads as TGTGCCAGCAGCGCCCGGACAGGAGGCTCCTACGAGCAGTACTTC.

This clone has more than one count but fewer than ten. The rearrangement joins TRBV7-9 to TRBJ1-1; D gene ambiguous. The V gene's germline CDR1 is SEHNR and CDR2 FQNEAQ (reference sequence). There are 16 residues in the CDR3. The V end lost 5 bases, the J end lost 6 bases, and 22 bases lay between the germline ends. CDR3 DNA: TGTGCCAGCAGCCTAACACGGGGTGGGGATTACGCTGAAGCTTTCTTT. It is translated as CASSLTRGGDYAEAFF. Filled out from reference TRBV7-9 and TRBJ1-1, the complete variable domain reads DTGVSQNPRHKITKRGQNVTFRCDPISEHNRLYWYRQTLGQGPEFLTYFQNEAQLEKSRLLSDRFSAERPKGSFSTLEIQRTEQGDSAMYLCASSLTRGGDYAEAFFGQGTRLTVV.

V gene TRBV2 combines with J gene TRBJ2-7; 8 nucleotides agree with TRBD2. The junction had 6 bases not matched to a gene; V was cut back by 10 bases and J by 1 base. Per germline, CDR1 SNHLY and CDR2 FYNNEI. The CDR3 covers 13 residues. The CDR3 is CATRSGGSYEQYF. The CDR3 DNA reads TGTGCCACCCGATCGGGGGGGTCCTACGAGCAGTACTTC.

On this clone: A much larger clone is a single base away; this may be a read error. Other DNA sequences from this sample encode an identical CDR3 as well. The rearrangement uses TRBV5-1 and TRBJ1-1; D gene ambiguous. The CDR3 sequence is 14 residues long. The V gene's germline CDR1 is SGHRS and CDR2 YFSETQ. The CDR3 region is CASSERIPNTEAFF. CDR3 bases: TGCGCCAGCAGCGAAAGGATCCCGAACACTGAAGCCTTCTTT. Using reference TRBV5-1 and TRBJ1-1 for the parts outside the CDR3, the full variable domain is KAGVTQTPRYLIKTRGQQVTLSCSPISGHRSVSWYQQTPGQGLQFLFEYFSETQRNKGNFPGRFSGRQFSNSRSEMNVSTLELGDSALYLCASSERIPNTEAFFGQGTRLTVV.

The chain uses TRBV7-9 and TRBJ2-7; 7 positions match TRBD1. The CDR3 runs 15 residues. V shed 5 bases, J shed 2 bases, and the junction held 9 bases outside the gene matches. Germline loops: CDR1 SEHNR, CDR2 FQNEAQ (reference sequence). The CDR3 sequence is CASSLPTGVPYEQYF. CDR3 nucleotide sequence: TGTGCCAGCAGCCTACCAACAGGGGTTCCCTACGAGCAGTACTTC.

This rearrangement joins TRBV5-6 to TRBJ2-7, with unresolved D. V was trimmed by 0 bases and J by 4 bases, leaving 14 bases between them. This CDR3 comprises 15 residues. CDR1 is SGHDT and CDR2 is YYEEEE in the germline V gene. CDR3 nucleotides: TGTGCCAGCAGCTTGGCCGCCACGACGCCATACGAGCAGTACTTC. Residues: CASSLAATTPYEQYF.

This chain links TRBV4-3 with TRBJ2-2, with 7 bases lining up with TRBD1. The germline V gene encodes CDR1 LGHNA and CDR2 YSLEER. The V segment lost 3 bases and the J segment 4 bases; nucleotides outside the gene matches: 5. This CDR3 region has 15 residues. CDR3 sequence: CASSHRTGPTGELFF. As DNA, the CDR3 is TGCGCCAGCAGCCACCGGACAGGTCCCACCGGGGAGCTGTTTTTT.

This rearrangement joins TRBV7-6 to TRBJ2-5; D is unresolved. Trimming cost V 1 base and J 7 bases, with 10 bases left between them. In germline, CDR1 is SGHVS, CDR2 FNYEAQ. The CDR3 contains 13 residues. The DNA for the CDR3 is TGTGCCAGCAGCTTAGGGGTTGTGGGGACCCAGTACTTC. This translates into CASSLGVVGTQYF.

The V gene is TRBV5-1, the J gene TRBJ2-1; 9 bases align to TRBD1. The V gene end was trimmed by 7 bases and the J gene end by 3 bases; junction bases not matched to a gene: 8. The germline V gene encodes CDR1 SGHRS and CDR2 YFSETQ. The CDR3 totals 15 residues. CDR3 sequence reads: CASRQDRGNYNEQFF. The CDR3 coding sequence is TGCGCCAGCCGGCAGGACAGGGGAAACTACAATGAGCAGTTCTTC. The full variable domain, its missing parts supplied by reference TRBV5-1 and TRBJ2-1, is KAGVTQTPRYLIKTRGQQVTLSCSPISGHRSVSWYQQTPGQGLQFLFEYFSETQRNKGNFPGRFSGRQFSNSRSEMNVSTLELGDSALYLCASRQDRGNYNEQFFGPGTRLTVL.

This clone was found once. The chain employs TRBV7-8 and TRBJ2-3; TRBD2 agrees at 7 bases. Germline CDR1 is SGHVS and CDR2 is FQNEAQ. The V gene end was trimmed by 5 bases and the J gene end by 4 bases; junction bases not matched to a gene: 15. This CDR3 comprises 17 residues. The CDR3 region has the DNA TGTGCCAGCAGCAAGTCTTGGGCGGCGGGAGTGTCAGATACGCAGTATTTT. This codes for CASSKSWAAGVSDTQYF.

The J gene is TRBJ2-2, the V gene TRBV19; D perhaps matches TRBD2 (6 bases). CDR3 length: 11 residues. The ends were cut back, 9 bases at V and 6 bases at J, with 8 bases in the middle. Germline CDR1 LNHDA, CDR2 SQIVND (reference sequence). The CDR3 nucleotides read TGTGCCAGCAGCGGGCCCGGGGAGCTGTTTTTT. Amino acid sequence: CASSGPGELFF.

The rearrangement joins TRBV7-3 to TRBJ2-1, with 12 bases aligning to TRBD2. After removal of 3 bases from V and 8 bases from J, the junction contained 5 bases not matched to a gene. The CDR3 consists of 15 residues. Germline V gives CDR1 SGHTA, CDR2 FQGTGA. As DNA, the CDR3 is TGTGCCAGCAGCTTTAGACTAGCGGGAGTGGATGAGCAGTTCTTC. Translation gives CASSFRLAGVDEQFF.

The V gene is TRBV27, the J gene TRBJ2-3; D is possibly TRBD1 or TRBD2 (5 bases each). V lost 2 bases and J 0 bases, leaving 12 bases between the germline ends. Germline CDR1 MNHEY, CDR2 SMNVEV (reference sequence). The CDR3 contains 16 residues. The CDR3 spells CASSLEGPGSTDTQYF. The CDR3 DNA is TGTGCCAGCAGTTTAGAGGGGCCGGGAAGCACAGATACGCAGTATTTT.

The V and J genes are TRBV7-9 and TRBJ1-2; weak D call: TRBD1 (5 bases). Trimming shortened V by 3 bases and J by 7 bases, and 12 bases separated the two germline ends. CDR3 length: 13 amino acids. Germline V gene lookup returns CDR1 SEHNR and CDR2 FQNEAQ (reference sequence). In DNA form, the CDR3 reads TGTGCCAGCAGCTTCATGGGAGGGGTTGGCTACACCTTC. It translates to CASSFMGGVGYTF.

This clone was seen many times. The chain carries TRBV6-1 and TRBJ2-7; 9 bases map to TRBD1. V was clipped by 8 bases and J by 5 bases; unmatched bases: 7. CDR3 length: 13 amino acids. Germline V gene data show CDR1 as MNHNS and CDR2 as SASEGT. The CDR3 sequence: CASSWTGVDEQYF. In DNA form, the CDR3 reads TGTGCCAGCTCCTGGACAGGGGTCGACGAGCAGTACTTC.

This sequence joins TRBV9 and TRBJ2-1; D might be TRBD1 (5 bases). CDR1 is SGDLS and CDR2 is YYNGEE in the germline V gene. The CDR3 is 16 amino acids. Trimming cost V 0 bases and J 0 bases, with 10 bases left between them. This CDR3 is CASSVALTGSYNEQFF. In DNA form, the CDR3 reads TGTGCCAGCAGCGTAGCTCTAACAGGCTCCTACAATGAGCAGTTCTTC.

This rearrangement joins TRBV18 to TRBJ2-3; 11 bases are shared with TRBD2. In germline, CDR1 is KGHSH, CDR2 LQKENI. Germline trimming cut 6 bases from V and 3 bases from J; bases unmatched to any gene: 5. The CDR3 loop spans 15 amino acids. In DNA form, the CDR3 reads TGTGCCAGCTCCTTTACTAGCGGGAGAACAGATACGCAGTATTTT. It yields the protein CASSFTSGRTDTQYF.

This clone was observed a handful of times. V gene TRBV15 combines with J gene TRBJ2-7; D is uncertain. Trimming pared 6 bases from V and 1 base from J, leaving 10 bases between. This CDR3 spans 13 amino acids. Germline loops: CDR1 LNHNV, CDR2 YYDKDF (reference sequence). In DNA, the CDR3 is TGTGCCACCAGTCAATTTGGGTCCTACGAGCAGTACTTC. Its protein is CATSQFGSYEQYF.

V is TRBV27 and J is TRBJ2-4; 9 bases are shared with TRBD1. J lost 2 bases, V lost 6 bases, and 5 bases had no gene match. Per germline, CDR1 MNHEY and CDR2 SMNVEV (reference sequence). This CDR3 is 15 amino acids long. The CDR3 bases are TGTGCCAGCAGACAGGGGGCATCGACCAAAAACATTCAGTACTTC. As protein: CASRQGASTKNIQYF.

This clone was observed a handful of times. The V call is TRBV7-3, the J call TRBJ1-2; TRBD1 matches 8 bases. The germline V gene encodes CDR1 SGHTA and CDR2 FQGTGA. The trim removed 5 bases at V and 9 bases at J, leaving 8 bases unmatched. CDR3 length: 13 amino acids. CDR3 amino acids: CASSQDRDLSYTF. CDR3 bases: TGTGCCAGCAGCCAGGACAGGGACCTTAGCTACACCTTC.

The J gene is TRBJ2-7, the V gene TRBV9, with 7 bases aligning to TRBD2. The germline CDR1 and CDR2 sequences are SGDLS and YYNGEE. V shed 7 bases, J shed 0 bases, and the junction held 1 base outside the gene matches. CDR3 size: 12 residues. CDR3 amino acids: CASGGGSYEQYF. The CDR3 bases are TGTGCCAGCGGCGGGGGCTCCTACGAGCAGTACTTC.

The rearrangement joins TRBV19 to TRBJ1-5, with unresolved D. Germline lookup yields CDR1 LNHDA and CDR2 SQIVND (reference sequence). The CDR3 loop spans 15 amino acids. V lost 0 bases and J lost 0, with 6 bases in between. CDR3 DNA sequence: TGTGCCAGTAGTATAGACAGGAGTAGCAATCAGCCCCAGCATTTT. Protein product: CASSIDRSSNQPQHF.

The chain has TRBV19 and TRBJ2-1, with D perhaps matching TRBD1 or TRBD2 (5 bases each). V lost 3 bases and J lost 8, with 17 bases in between. CDR1 is LNHDA, CDR2 SQIVND, per germline (reference sequence). The CDR3 spans 15 residues. CDR3 sequence: CASSIGTGWGDEQFF. The DNA for the CDR3 is TGTGCCAGTAGTATTGGGACCGGCTGGGGAGATGAGCAGTTCTTC.

The rearrangement uses TRBV15 and TRBJ2-4; 8 nucleotides agree with TRBD2. Germline V lookup: CDR1 LNHNV, CDR2 YYDKDF (reference sequence). V gave up 8 bases and J gave up 9 bases; unmatched junction bases: 9. The CDR3 has 13 amino acids. This CDR3 is CATSSGLAGIQYF. CDR3 DNA: TGTGCCACCTCTTCCGGGCTAGCGGGCATTCAGTACTTC.